Detailed here is one T cell receptor beta chain. The data stem from a study of OX40 agonist ivuxolimab in advanced cancers. Only in-frame clones appear in the TCRdb table, and some are missing; sequencing was by immunoSEQ multiplex PCR. The sample yields under 65,000 clones, over 75% seen once. The sequence came from an adult with an advanced solid tumor such as melanoma, head and neck, liver or kidney cancer. Sequencing was performed on CD4+ or CD8+ T cells sorted from blood, taken in a trial of the OX40 agonist ivuxolimab.

CDR3 nucleotide sequence: TGTGCCATTTCTAGCGGGAGTACGAACACCGGGGAGCTGTTTTTT. Amino acid sequence: CAISSGSTNTGELFF. The chain employs TRBV6-5 and TRBJ2-2; TRBD2 matches 10 bases. CDR1 is MNHEY, CDR2 SVGAGI, per germline. This CDR3 comprises 15 residues. The ends lost 10 bases at V and 0 bases at J; junction bases unmatched: 5.